This T cell receptor beta chain was observed in a study of blood T cell repertoires in COVID-19. Using immunoSEQ multiplex PCR, the repertoire was profiled, and TCRdb retains in-frame clones only, with some absent. The sample holds about 84,000 clones, about 83% seen once. This CDR3 is 13 amino acids long. V was trimmed by 3 bases and J by 5 bases, leaving 10 bases between them. The germline V gene encodes CDR1 SGHTA and CDR2 FQGNSA. Sequenced input: peripheral blood. The chain recombines TRBV7-2 with TRBJ2-5; D ambiguous. The TCR originated in an elderly woman with acute or convalescent COVID-19. The CDR3 region is CASSFVWPETQYF. In DNA, the CDR3 is TGTGCCAGCAGCTTTGTCTGGCCGGAGACCCAGTACTTC.